This is a list of T cell receptor beta chains from one sample in a study of OX40 agonist ivuxolimab in advanced cancers. Only in-frame clones appear in the TCRdb table, and some are missing; sequencing was by immunoSEQ multiplex PCR. The data contain around 76,000 clones, 85% to 90% of them singletons. Material: CD4+ or CD8+ T cells sorted from blood, obtained in a trial of the OX40 agonist ivuxolimab. The receptors stem from an adult with an advanced solid tumor such as melanoma, head and neck, liver or kidney cancer. Each CDR3 is given with its conserved first and last residue. The D gene is left open where the match is weak. Size values are once, few and many counts, or a class for expanded clones, and some rows have none.

CDR3 protein | CDR3 DNA | J gene | clone size | V gene | D gene
CAIRGGTEAFF | TGTGCCATCCGGGGGGGCACTGAAGCTTTCTTT | TRBJ1-1 | NA | TRBV6-6 | NA
CASSLGLGIGEKLFF | TGTGCCAGCAGCTTGGGTCTCGGGATTGGGGAAAAACTGTTTTTT | TRBJ1-4 | once | TRBV7-2 | NA
CASSFAGANTEAFF | TGTGCCAGCAGTTTCGCGGGGGCTAACACTGAAGCTTTCTTT | TRBJ1-1 | NA | TRBV6-6 | NA
CASSSFQETQYF | TGTGCCAGCAGTTCCTTCCAAGAGACCCAGTACTTC | TRBJ2-5 | once | TRBV28 | NA
CASSLAGAPAELFF | TGTGCCAGCAGCTTGGCAGGGGCCCCCGCGGAACTGTTTTTT | TRBJ1-4 | NA | TRBV5-5 | NA
CAVLIAEGSYEQYF | TGTGCCGTCCTGATAGCGGAAGGCTCCTACGAGCAGTACTTC | TRBJ2-7 | once | TRBV2 | NA
CASSSTTSGRVNEQFF | TGTGCCAGCAGCTCCACGACTAGCGGGAGGGTCAATGAGCAGTTCTTC | TRBJ2-1 | NA | TRBV7-3 | TRBD2
CASRLGRGGAGQPQHF | TGTGCCAGCAGGTTGGGACGAGGGGGGGCAGGGCAGCCCCAGCATTTT | TRBJ1-5 | NA | TRBV7-8 | NA
CASSTSGRYHEQYF | TGCGCCAGCAGTACTAGCGGGAGATACCACGAGCAGTACTTC | TRBJ2-7 | once | TRBV5-1 | TRBD2
CASSQASPYGYTF | TGCGCCAGCAGTCAAGCCAGCCCCTATGGCTACACCTTC | TRBJ1-2 | NA | TRBV23-1 | NA
CASSFVPGQGMGEQYF | TGTGCCAGCAGTTTTGTACCGGGACAGGGTATGGGGGAGCAGTACTTC | TRBJ2-7 | NA | TRBV6-5 | TRBD1
CASSYSTADQPQHF | TGTGCCAGCAGTTACTCGACCGCAGACCAGCCCCAGCATTTT | TRBJ1-5 | NA | TRBV6-5 | NA
CASSLSKGQGAQEQYF | TGTGCCAGCAGTTTATCGAAGGGACAGGGGGCGCAGGAGCAGTACTTC | TRBJ2-7 | NA | TRBV27 | TRBD1
CASSFQGGWYEQFF | TGTGCCAGCAGCTTCCAAGGGGGCTGGTATGAGCAGTTCTTC | TRBJ2-1 | NA | TRBV11-2 | TRBD1
CASSTRDRGTQETQYF | TGTGCCAGTAGTACCAGGGACAGGGGTACCCAAGAGACCCAGTACTTC | TRBJ2-5 | NA | TRBV19 | TRBD1
CASSPGQRLVNEQFF | TGCGCCAGCAGCCCGGGACAGAGACTAGTCAATGAGCAGTTCTTC | TRBJ2-1 | NA | TRBV5-1 | NA
CASSFGGTEAFF | TGTGCCAGCAGCTTCGGAGGGACTGAAGCTTTCTTT | TRBJ1-1 | NA | TRBV5-4 | NA
CASSLINEQYF | TGTGCCAGCAGCTTAATAAACGAGCAGTACTTC | TRBJ2-7 | NA | TRBV11-2 | NA
CASSWPGGPDTGELFF | TGTGCCAGCAGCTGGCCTGGCGGGCCCGACACCGGGGAGCTGTTTTTT | TRBJ2-2 | NA | TRBV7-9 | NA
CASSQDMEGGSPRETQYF | TGTGCCAGCAGCCAAGATATGGAGGGCGGGAGCCCCCGGGAGACCCAGTACTTC | TRBJ2-5 | once | TRBV4-2 | TRBD2
CATSNRGVGTEAFF | TGTGCCACCAGCAATAGGGGCGTCGGCACTGAAGCTTTCTTT | TRBJ1-1 | NA | TRBV15 | NA
CASSLNGGTETQYF | TGTGCCAGCAGCTTAAACGGGGGTACTGAGACCCAGTACTTC | TRBJ2-5 | NA | TRBV7-3 | NA
CASSLSREDQPQHF | TGTGCCAGCAGTTTATCCAGGGAGGATCAGCCCCAGCATTTT | TRBJ1-5 | NA | TRBV28 | NA
CASSNRTSGSLGPPHSPQF | TGTGCCAGCAGCAACCGAACTAGCGGGAGCTTGGGGCCCCCGCACAGTCCACAATTC | TRBJ2-7 | NA | TRBV21-1 | NA
CATSPGRKNIQYF | TGTGCCACCAGCCCGGGTCGTAAAAACATTCAGTACTTC | TRBJ2-4 | NA | TRBV19 | NA
CASSLRLADYNEQFF | TGTGCCAGCAGCTTGAGACTAGCGGATTACAATGAGCAGTTCTTC | TRBJ2-1 | NA | TRBV7-8 | TRBD2
CAWSGWGSSSWGYTF | TGTGCCTGGAGTGGATGGGGCAGCTCGTCCTGGGGCTACACCTTC | TRBJ1-2 | NA | TRBV30 | NA
CAWSVLGYEQYF | TGTGCCTGGAGTGTTTTGGGCTACGAGCAGTACTTC | TRBJ2-7 | NA | TRBV30 | NA
CASSLAAMGPRAAFF | TGTGCCAGCAGCTTAGCGGCCATGGGACCTCGGGCAGCTTTCTTT | TRBJ1-1 | NA | TRBV7-8 | NA
CASSESGGQSDEQYF | TGTGCCAGCAGTGAATCGGGGGGGCAGTCCGATGAGCAGTACTTC | TRBJ2-7 | many | TRBV6-1 | TRBD2
CASSVVSGNTIYF | TGTGCCAGCAGTGTCGTATCTGGAAACACCATATATTTT | TRBJ1-3 | few | TRBV27 | NA
CASSVNRDPWQETQYF | TGTGCCAGCAGTGTCAACAGGGACCCGTGGCAAGAGACCCAGTACTTC | TRBJ2-5 | NA | TRBV27 | NA
CASSFQGTSGVEPYNEQFF | TGTGCCAGCAGCTTTCAAGGGACTAGCGGAGTAGAACCCTACAATGAGCAGTTCTTC | TRBJ2-1 | NA | TRBV5-5 | TRBD2
CASTRLAGGGEQYF | TGTGCCAGCACCCGACTAGCGGGAGGGGGCGAGCAGTACTTC | TRBJ2-7 | NA | TRBV27 | TRBD2
CASSHDPGPSNYGYTF | TGTGCCAGCAGTCATGATCCGGGCCCCTCTAACTATGGCTACACCTTC | TRBJ1-2 | NA | TRBV5-5 | NA
CASSLGQLNQPQHF | TGCGCCAGCAGCTTGGGGCAGCTCAATCAGCCCCAGCATTTT | TRBJ1-5 | NA | TRBV5-1 | NA
CASSGSWETQYF | TGCGCCAGCAGCGGCAGCTGGGAGACCCAGTACTTC | TRBJ2-5 | NA | TRBV5-1 | NA
CASSLGGGVTTYEQYF | TGTGCCAGCAGCTTAGGAGGCGGAGTTACCACCTACGAGCAGTACTTC | TRBJ2-7 | NA | TRBV11-2 | NA
CASSEALATSYEQYF | TGCGCCAGCAGCGAGGCGCTAGCGACTTCCTACGAGCAGTACTTC | TRBJ2-7 | NA | TRBV4-1 | NA
CATFGGRGYEQYF | TGCGCCACCTTTGGCGGGAGGGGTTACGAGCAGTACTTC | TRBJ2-7 | NA | TRBV10-2 | TRBD2
CASSLRGSGKNIQYF | TGCGCCAGCAGCTTGCGGGGTAGCGGGAAAAACATTCAGTACTTC | TRBJ2-4 | NA | TRBV5-1 | TRBD2
CASRRASGTGTFYEQYF | TGTGCCAGCAGGCGGGCTTCCGGGACAGGGACATTCTACGAGCAGTACTTC | TRBJ2-7 | NA | TRBV5-8 | TRBD1
CASSLAGGHSEKLFF | TGCGCCAGCAGCTTGGCGGGGGGCCATAGCGAAAAACTGTTTTTT | TRBJ1-4 | NA | TRBV5-1 | NA
CASSDRGRGSNEKLFF | TGTGCCAGCAGTGACAGGGGGCGCGGGTCTAATGAAAAACTGTTTTTT | TRBJ1-4 | NA | TRBV6-1 | TRBD1
CASTYLGLAGHNEQFF | TGTGCCAGCACTTACCTGGGACTAGCGGGCCACAATGAGCAGTTCTTC | TRBJ2-1 | NA | TRBV7-9 | TRBD2
CASSLPGTDTQYF | TGTGCCAGCAGCTTGCCGGGCACAGATACGCAGTATTTT | TRBJ2-3 | NA | TRBV5-4 | NA
CASSFDHGLNTGELFF | TGTGCCAGCAGCTTTGATCACGGGTTGAACACCGGGGAGCTGTTTTTT | TRBJ2-2 | NA | TRBV5-5 | NA
CSALLGGTQYF | TGCAGTGCCCTATTGGGGGGGACCCAGTACTTC | TRBJ2-5 | NA | TRBV20-1 | NA
CASSYLDRMNTEAFF | TGTGCCAGCAGCTATCTAGACAGGATGAACACTGAAGCTTTCTTT | TRBJ1-1 | NA | TRBV11-2 | NA
CAWRRTDTQYF | TGTGCCTGGAGGCGGACAGATACGCAGTATTTT | TRBJ2-3 | NA | TRBV30 | NA
CASSSSRAGNTIYF | TGTGCCAGCAGCTCATCAAGGGCGGGAAACACCATATATTTT | TRBJ1-3 | NA | TRBV11-2 | NA